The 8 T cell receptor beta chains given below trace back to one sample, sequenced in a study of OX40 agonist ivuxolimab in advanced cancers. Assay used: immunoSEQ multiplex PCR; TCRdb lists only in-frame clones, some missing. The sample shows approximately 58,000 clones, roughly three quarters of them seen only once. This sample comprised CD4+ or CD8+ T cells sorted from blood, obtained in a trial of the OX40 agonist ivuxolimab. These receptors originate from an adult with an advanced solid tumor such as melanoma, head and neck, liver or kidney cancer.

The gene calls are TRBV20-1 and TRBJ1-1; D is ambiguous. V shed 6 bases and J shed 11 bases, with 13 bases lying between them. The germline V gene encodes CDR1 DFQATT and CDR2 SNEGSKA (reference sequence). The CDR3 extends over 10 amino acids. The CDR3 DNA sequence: TGCAGTGCCCAAAGGGATGTGGCTTTCTTT. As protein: CSAQRDVAFF.

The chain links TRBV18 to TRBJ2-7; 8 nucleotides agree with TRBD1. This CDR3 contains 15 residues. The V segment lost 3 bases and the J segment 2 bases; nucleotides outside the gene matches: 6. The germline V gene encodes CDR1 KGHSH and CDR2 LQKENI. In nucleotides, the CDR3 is TGTGCCAGCTCACCGGGGACAGGAACTACCTACGAGCAGTACTTC. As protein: CASSPGTGTTYEQYF.

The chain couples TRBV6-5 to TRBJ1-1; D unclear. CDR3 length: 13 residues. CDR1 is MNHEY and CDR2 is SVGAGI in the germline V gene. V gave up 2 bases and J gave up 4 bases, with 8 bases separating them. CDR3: CASSYPLSTEAFF. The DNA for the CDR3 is TGTGCCAGCAGTTACCCATTGAGCACTGAAGCTTTCTTT.

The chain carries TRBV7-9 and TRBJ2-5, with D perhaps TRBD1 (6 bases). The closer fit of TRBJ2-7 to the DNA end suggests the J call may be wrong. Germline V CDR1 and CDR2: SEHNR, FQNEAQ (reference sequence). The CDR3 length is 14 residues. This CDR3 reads CASTTGSSSYEQYF. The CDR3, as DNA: TGTGCCAGCACCACAGGGAGTTCTTCCTACGAGCAGTACTTC.

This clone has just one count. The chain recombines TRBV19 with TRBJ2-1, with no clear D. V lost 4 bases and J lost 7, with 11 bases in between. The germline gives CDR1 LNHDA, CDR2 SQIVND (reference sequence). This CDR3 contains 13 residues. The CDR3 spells CASSKAPRNEQFF. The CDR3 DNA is TGTGCCAGTAGTAAGGCCCCGCGGAATGAGCAGTTCTTC.

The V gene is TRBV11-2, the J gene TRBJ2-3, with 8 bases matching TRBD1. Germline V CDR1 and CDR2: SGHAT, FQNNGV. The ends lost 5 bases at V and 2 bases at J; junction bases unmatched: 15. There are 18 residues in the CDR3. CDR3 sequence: CASSKTRTGCFSTDTQYF. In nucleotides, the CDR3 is TGTGCCAGCAGCAAAACCAGGACAGGGTGCTTTTCCACAGATACGCAGTATTTT.

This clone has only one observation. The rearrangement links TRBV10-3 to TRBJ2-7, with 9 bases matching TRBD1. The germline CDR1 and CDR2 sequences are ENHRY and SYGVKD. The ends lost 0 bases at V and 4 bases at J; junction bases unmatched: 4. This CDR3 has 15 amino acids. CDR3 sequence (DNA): TGTGCCATCAGTGAGTCACAGGGGGCTCGGTACGAGCAGTACTTC. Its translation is CAISESQGARYEQYF.

The CDR3 DNA is TGCAGCGCAGGGTTACTAGCGGGAGTAGAGACCCAGTACTTC. This gives the protein CSAGLLAGVETQYF. The chain joins TRBV29-1 to TRBJ2-5; 11 bases line up with TRBD2. J lost 4 bases, V lost 7 bases, and 8 bases had no gene match. Germline CDR1 reads SQVTM; CDR2 reads ANQGSEA. The CDR3 totals 14 residues.